These 19 T cell receptor beta chains originate from one sample sequenced in a study of shared clonotypes between healthy human individuals. Naivety among CD8 cells was defined by CD45RO negativity and positive CCR7 selection, thereby excluding terminally differentiated effector memory CD45RA+ cells. Clones were sequenced by immunoSEQ multiplex PCR, and TCRdb holds only the in-frame ones, with some missing. The data show around 2.1 million clones, about 92% seen once. The sequenced material came from naive CD8+ T cells from PBMCs. The receptors originated from a man between 18 and 29 years old in good health. Some clones in this sample may be carry-over from other donors' samples.

This chain connects TRBV2 to TRBJ2-7; D is possibly TRBD2 (6 bases). Germline lookup yields CDR1 SNHLY and CDR2 FYNNEI. The ends were cut back, 10 bases at V and 0 bases at J, with 13 bases in the middle. This CDR3 is 13 amino acids long. The CDR3 sequence: CAILSGSSYEQYF. The DNA for the CDR3 is TGTGCCATCCTTAGCGGCAGCTCCTACGAGCAGTACTTC.

V gene TRBV29-1 combines with J gene TRBJ2-7; D is uncertain. The V end was cut by 7 bases, the J end by 1 base, with 8 bases between. The CDR3 runs 11 residues. CDR1 is SQVTM and CDR2 is ANQGSEA in the germline V gene. The chain's CDR3 is CSARKSYEQYF. In nucleotides, the CDR3 is TGCAGCGCCCGGAAATCCTACGAGCAGTACTTC.

In DNA form, the CDR3 reads TGTGCCAGCAATTTCGCGGGAAGCTCCTACGAGCAGTACTTC. Its translation: CASNFAGSSYEQYF. The gene calls are TRBV28 and TRBJ2-7, with D perhaps matching TRBD2 (6 bases). Germline CDR1 reads MDHEN; CDR2 reads SYDVKM. Trimming removed 7 bases from V and 0 bases from J, with 13 bases in between. This CDR3 contains 14 residues.

V usage is TRBV11-2 and J usage is TRBJ2-7; D gene uncertain. V lost 5 bases to trimming and J lost 5 bases, with 13 bases between them. The CDR3 length is 13 residues. Germline lookup yields CDR1 SGHAT and CDR2 FQNNGV. In DNA form, the CDR3 reads TGTGCCAGCAGCCCACGGACCGAACACGAGCAGTACTTC. Protein sequence: CASSPRTEHEQYF.

The chain recombines TRBV7-9 with TRBJ2-2; the match to TRBD2 covers 8 bases. The CDR3 has 15 amino acids. In germline, CDR1 is SEHNR, CDR2 FQNEAQ (reference sequence). V trimming: 4 bases; J trimming: 5 bases; junction bases outside the gene matches: 6. CDR3 nucleotide sequence: TGTGCCAGCAGCTGGTTTAGCGGGGTTACCGGGGAGCTGTTTTTT. Its protein is CASSWFSGVTGELFF.

The chain couples TRBV7-9 to TRBJ2-3; D uncertain. The germline V gene encodes CDR1 SEHNR and CDR2 FQNEAQ (reference sequence). V lost 1 base to trimming and J lost 6 bases, with 14 bases between them. There are 15 residues in the CDR3. The CDR3 DNA reads TGTGCCAGCAGCTTAGGAGTTAGTCTCGGTGATACGCAGTATTTT. This codes for CASSLGVSLGDTQYF.

This clone was recorded once. This chain links TRBV7-9 with TRBJ2-5; D is ambiguous. The length of the CDR3 is 13 residues. Trimming pared 7 bases from V and 4 bases from J, leaving 13 bases between. Germline loops: CDR1 SEHNR, CDR2 FQNEAQ (reference sequence). CDR3 residues: CASTTPIRETQYF. In DNA, the CDR3 is TGTGCCAGCACCACCCCAATAAGAGAGACCCAGTACTTC.

The V call is TRBV7-9, the J call TRBJ2-1; D could derive from TRBD1 or TRBD2 (5 bases each). The V end was cut by 5 bases, the J end by 7 bases, with 9 bases between. This CDR3 spans 12 amino acids. Germline CDR1 SEHNR, CDR2 FQNEAQ (reference sequence). The CDR3 loop reads CASSGDGNEQFF. In DNA form, the CDR3 reads TGTGCCAGCAGCGGGGACGGGAATGAGCAGTTCTTC.

The chain joins TRBV7-9 to TRBJ1-2, with a tentative D call TRBD1 (6 bases). Germline loops: CDR1 SEHNR, CDR2 FQNEAQ (reference sequence). Between the trimmed V and J ends, which lost 7 bases and 2 bases, there was a span of 29 bases. This CDR3 contains 19 residues. The CDR3 nucleotides read TGTGCCAGCACCCGGAACCTGGGGCCCTTAGGACAGACCAACTATGGCTACACCTTC. Translated: CASTRNLGPLGQTNYGYTF.

The genes are TRBV27 and TRBJ2-1, with 9 bases matching TRBD1. V was clipped by 2 bases and J by 6 bases; unmatched bases: 11. Germline V lookup: CDR1 MNHEY, CDR2 SMNVEV (reference sequence). CDR3 length: 17 residues. CDR3 amino acids: CASSLGTRQGGINEQFF. CDR3 nucleotides: TGTGCCAGCAGTTTAGGAACTAGACAGGGGGGAATCAATGAGCAGTTCTTC.

The rearrangement joins TRBV4-3 to TRBJ1-1; TRBD1 is a possible D gene (6 bases). This CDR3 spans 14 amino acids. V was clipped by 7 bases and J by 0 bases, with 12 bases between them. Germline CDR1 and CDR2: LGHNA and YSLEER. This CDR3 reads CASTQGLLNTEAFF. CDR3 sequence (DNA): TGCGCCAGCACACAGGGACTCTTGAACACTGAAGCTTTCTTT.

V gene TRBV19 combines with J gene TRBJ1-1, with D possibly TRBD1 on 6 matching bases. This CDR3 region has 13 residues. The V end was cut by 6 bases, the J end by 4 bases, with 12 bases between. Germline V gives CDR1 LNHDA, CDR2 SQIVND (reference sequence). CDR3 bases: TGTGCCAGTAGCTACAACAGGGTCACTGAAGCTTTCTTT. Translation gives CASSYNRVTEAFF.

V and J are TRBV4-3 and TRBJ2-7; 11 bases match TRBD1. Losses at the gene ends were 1 base for V and 7 bases for J; bases not matched to a gene: 6. CDR3 length: 15 amino acids. Germline V lookup: CDR1 LGHNA, CDR2 YSLEER. CDR3 sequence reads: CASSQGTGGSEEQYF. DNA of the CDR3: TGCGCCAGCAGCCAAGGGACAGGGGGCTCGGAGGAGCAGTACTTC.

The count of this clone is one. The chain uses TRBV2 and TRBJ2-1, with 7 bases lining up with TRBD2. CDR1 is SNHLY and CDR2 is FYNNEI in the germline V gene. After removal of 6 bases from V and 0 bases from J, the junction contained 8 bases not matched to a gene. The CDR3 extends over 16 amino acids. DNA for the CDR3: TGTGCCAGCAGCCTATGGGGGGGAAGCTCCTACAATGAGCAGTTCTTC. Translated: CASSLWGGSSYNEQFF.

The chain uses TRBV7-6 and TRBJ1-3; D not certain. Trimming cost V 5 bases and J 0 bases, with 8 bases left between them. Per the germline V gene, CDR1 is SGHVS and CDR2 is FNYEAQ. There are 14 residues in the CDR3. The CDR3 region is CASSHRRSGNTIYF. CDR3 DNA: TGTGCCAGCAGCCATAGGCGCTCTGGAAACACCATATATTTT.

Details on this clone: The sample has other DNA sequences that encode this CDR3 too. The chain recombines TRBV4-3 with TRBJ2-2, with a weak D call TRBD2 (5 bases). Trimming stripped 1 base from V and 2 bases from J, with 8 bases between. CDR3 size: 15 residues. Germline V gives CDR1 LGHNA, CDR2 YSLEER. For the CDR3, the DNA is TGCGCCAGCAGCCAAGGTAGCGCCAACACCGGGGAGCTGTTTTTT. It is translated as CASSQGSANTGELFF.

The rearrangement joins TRBV6-5 to TRBJ2-2; D is unresolved. The CDR3 is made up of 14 amino acids. The V gene's germline CDR1 is MNHEY and CDR2 SVGAGI. V lost 3 bases, J lost 3 bases, and 8 bases lay in between. CDR3 amino acids: CASSYYSYTGELFF. The DNA for the CDR3 is TGTGCCAGCAGTTATTACTCCTACACCGGGGAGCTGTTTTTT.

This clone was counted a few times. The CDR3 region is CASSAGTGRAHGYTF. The CDR3 coding sequence is TGTGCCAGCAGCGCAGGGACAGGAAGAGCCCATGGCTACACCTTC. This chain joins TRBV7-9 and TRBJ1-2, with 8 nucleotides matching TRBD1. Germline V gene lookup returns CDR1 SEHNR and CDR2 FQNEAQ (reference sequence). The CDR3 extends over 15 amino acids. The V gene end was trimmed by 5 bases and the J gene end by 6 bases; junction bases not matched to a gene: 11.

V gene TRBV7-8 combines with J gene TRBJ2-7, with 10 bases lining up with TRBD2. V dropped 6 bases and J dropped 1; count of bases not matched to a gene: 9. This CDR3 is built from 16 residues. Germline values: CDR1 SGHVS, CDR2 FQNEAQ. The CDR3 is CASSGRSGRTSYEQYF. As DNA, the CDR3 is TGTGCCAGCAGTGGACGTAGCGGGAGGACTTCCTACGAGCAGTACTTC.